Only one count was recorded for the clone carrying this T cell receptor (beta chain). The CDR3 spans 16 residues. V was shortened by 4 bases and J by 5 bases, with 20 bases between the two germline ends. The germline V gene has CDR1 LNHNV and CDR2 YYDKDF (reference sequence). Authors of the study amplified TCR beta CDR3 regions from RNA transcripts. First-round RT-PCR of the TCR CDR3 relied on the HTBI primer set. TCRdb reprocessed the multiplex PCR reads with MiXCR, giving one entry per CDR3 protein. The sample has 660,000 or so distinct CDR3 sequences; nearly 45% are singletons. The data were obtained in a study of T cells in Graves' hyperthyroidism and ophthalmopathy. The diagnoses drew upon clinical symptoms, serum thyroxine and TRAb, thyroid ultrasound and orbital computed tomography.

This rearrangement joins TRBV15 to TRBJ1-2, with D tentatively TRBD1 (6 bases). The clonotype comes from an adult man with Graves' disease, either hyperthyroidism or ophthalmopathy (not recorded which). Input material: peripheral blood or thyroid tissue (not recorded which). In DNA form, the CDR3 reads TGTGCCACCAGCACGTCAGGGGCGCGGGGGTTTTATGGCTACACCTTC. Its protein is CATSTSGARGFYGYTF.